The 4 T cell receptor beta chains listed next were all sequenced from one sample in a study of beta chain features in type 1 diabetes. Sequenced material consisted of expressed TCRB transcripts (all of the isolated RNA was reverse transcribed). The method was immunoSEQ multiplex PCR; TCRdb's version includes in-frame clones alone and lacks a portion of them. Of about 160,000 clones listed, 7.5% to 9.5% were seen once; the top ten hold over 2%. Specimen: central memory CD4+ T cells from blood. The receptor set was obtained from a woman aged 18 to 35 in good health.

This clone came up a few times. V gene TRBV7-2 combines with J gene TRBJ1-2; 10 bases match TRBD1. The CDR3 contains 15 residues. Per germline, CDR1 SGHTA and CDR2 FQGNSA. The V segment lost 2 bases and the J segment 6 bases; nucleotides outside the gene matches: 6. The DNA for the CDR3 is TGTGCCAGCAGCTTATCCTTAGGGACAGGGGATGGCTACACCTTC. It is translated as CASSLSLGTGDGYTF.

V gene TRBV27 combines with J gene TRBJ2-1; tentatively, D is TRBD1 (6 bases). V gave up 0 bases and J gave up 8 bases, with 8 bases separating them. This CDR3 contains 13 residues. CDR1 is MNHEY, CDR2 SMNVEV, per germline (reference sequence). CDR3 in DNA: TGTGCCAGCAGTTTATCCAGGGGTGATGAGCAGTTCTTC. Protein: CASSLSRGDEQFF.

In its sample, this clone was seen a few times. J is TRBJ1-1 and V is TRBV11-2, with no clear D. Germline assignment: CDR1 SGHAT and CDR2 FQNNGV. With 6 bases removed from V and 4 bases from J, the gap between germline ends came to 15 bases. The CDR3 sequence is 14 residues long. For the CDR3, the DNA is TGTGCCAGCAGTCCAAGGGTGGGGAGCACTGAAGCTTTCTTT. As protein: CASSPRVGSTEAFF.

This clone has a handful of counts. The rearrangement uses TRBV15 and TRBJ2-1; maybe TRBD1 (6 bases). The CDR3 is 15 residues long. Germline V gene lookup returns CDR1 LNHNV and CDR2 YYDKDF (reference sequence). V shed 5 bases and J shed 5 bases, with 16 bases lying between them. The CDR3 DNA follows: TGTGCCACCAGCGTCCGAGGGGGTGTGGACAATGAGCAGTTCTTC. Its translation: CATSVRGGVDNEQFF.